What follows are 18 T cell receptor beta chains derived from one specimen sequenced in a study of blood T cell repertoires in COVID-19. TCRdb keeps only in-frame clones here, not all; method: immunoSEQ multiplex PCR. The sample yields about 39,000 clones, around 96% seen once. The source material was peripheral blood. The receptors shown here come from a human donor with active COVID-19. The donor label of this sample is uncertain.

This clone has just one count. The rearrangement uses TRBV9 and TRBJ2-5; unclear D gene. The germline V gene has CDR1 SGDLS and CDR2 YYNGEE. This CDR3 comprises 12 residues. Trimming left V 4 bases short and J 5 bases short, with 9 bases between. The CDR3 nucleotides are TGTGCCAGCAGCACGCTCGGGGAGACCCAGTACTTC. This gives the protein CASSTLGETQYF.

This chain uses TRBV3-1 (or the pseudogene TRBV3-2) with TRBJ1-2; TRBD1 matches at 10 bases. Germline-derived CDR1 and CDR2 are LGHDT and YNNKEL (reference sequence). The ends lost 1 base at V and 4 bases at J; junction bases unmatched: 3. The length of the CDR3 is 15 residues. CDR3 DNA: TGTGCCAGCAGCCAAGCTGACAGGGGGCCCTATGGCTACACCTTC. It yields the protein CASSQADRGPYGYTF.

The V gene is TRBV9, the J gene TRBJ2-1, with TRBD2 as a possible D gene (7 bases). Germline-derived CDR1 and CDR2 are SGDLS and YYNGEE. Trimming took off 6 bases at V and 8 bases at J, with 21 bases between the two ends. The CDR3 spans 15 residues. CDR3 nucleotides: TGTGCCAGCACCATGGGAGGGGGGCTAGGAGATGAGCAGTTCTTC. This translates into CASTMGGGLGDEQFF.

V usage is TRBV7-2 and J usage is TRBJ2-1; 10 bases agree with TRBD1. Trimming cost V 6 bases and J 3 bases; bases outside gene matches: 8. This CDR3 has 16 amino acids. Germline lookup yields CDR1 SGHTA and CDR2 FQGNSA. The CDR3 spells CASSQTGTGDYNEQFF. CDR3 DNA: TGTGCCAGCAGTCAGACCGGGACAGGGGACTACAATGAGCAGTTCTTC.

This chain joins TRBV12-3 or TRBV12-4 and TRBJ2-3; 14 nucleotides align to TRBD2. The CDR3 is made up of 13 amino acids. Unmatched junction bases numbered 3, after V lost 7 bases and J lost 9 bases. Here the CDR3 DNA reads TGTGCCAGCAAGGGACTAGCGGGGGACACGCAGTATTTT. Translating gives CASKGLAGDTQYF.

In the case of this clone: Germline is not matched at one junction end, which may reflect a read error. Other DNA sequences from this sample encode an identical CDR3 as well. V is TRBV25-1 and J is TRBJ1-1; 7 bases agree with TRBD1. The CDR3 consists of 12 residues. CDR1 is MGHDK and CDR2 is SYGVNS in the germline V gene. CDR3 loop: CASSEVTGVLGF. The CDR3 bases are TGTGCCAGCAGTGAAGTTACAGGGGTACTGGGGTTT.

This chain uses TRBV12-3 or TRBV12-4 with TRBJ1-2, with a possible D match to TRBD1 (5 bases). V was cut by 6 bases and J by 4 bases, with 12 bases left in between. This CDR3 is built from 13 residues. The CDR3 loop is CASSHGGGYGYTF. DNA for the CDR3: TGTGCCAGCAGCCACGGGGGGGGCTATGGCTACACCTTC.

The DNA for the CDR3 is TGTGCCAGCAGCTTAGGTCGGACAGGAACAATTAGCAATCAGCCCCAGCATTTT. This translates into CASSLGRTGTISNQPQHF. This chain links TRBV5-5 with TRBJ1-5; 7 bases line up with TRBD1. V shed 2 bases, J shed 0 bases, and the junction held 11 bases outside the gene matches. The CDR3 consists of 18 residues. CDR1 and CDR2 (germline): SGHKS, YYEKEE (reference sequence).

V and J are TRBV28 and TRBJ2-6; the match to TRBD1 covers 11 bases. Germline CDR1 MDHEN, CDR2 SYDVKM. The V and J ends lost 3 bases and 4 bases, in that order; junction bases with no gene match: 11. The CDR3 covers 19 residues. The CDR3 DNA sequence: TGTGCCAGCAGTTTCTCCCGGGACAGGGGGTTGATCGGGGCCAACGTCCTGACTTTC. Translation: CASSFSRDRGLIGANVLTF.

The chain uses TRBV24-1 and TRBJ2-5; weak D call: TRBD2 (6 bases). The germline V gene has CDR1 KGHDR and CDR2 SFDVKD. The CDR3 has 15 amino acids. Trimming removed 7 bases from V and 1 base from J, with 15 bases in between. The CDR3 coding sequence is TGTGCCACCAGATCCGGAGGGGATGGCCAAGAGACCCAGTACTTC. Encoded protein: CATRSGGDGQETQYF.

The V call is TRBV6-5, the J call TRBJ1-1; D is unresolved. The V gene's germline CDR1 is MNHEY and CDR2 SVGAGI. Trimming removed 8 bases at V and 1 base at J, with 14 bases between. This CDR3 contains 14 residues. CDR3 protein: CASRKEGANTEAFF. CDR3 bases: TGTGCCAGCCGCAAAGAGGGAGCGAACACTGAAGCTTTCTTT.

In this sample, this clone turned up once. The J gene is TRBJ2-2, the V gene TRBV10-2; 9 nucleotides match TRBD2. V gave up 3 bases and J gave up 6 bases; unmatched junction bases: 8. The CDR3 runs to 16 residues. Germline-derived CDR1 and CDR2 are WSHSY and SAAADI. CDR3 nucleotide sequence: TGCGCCAGCAGTGAAGGCGGGGGGGCCTTCTCCGGGGAGCTGTTTTTT. Protein: CASSEGGGAFSGELFF.

This clone appeared a single time. J is TRBJ2-2 and V is TRBV9, with 10 bases fitting TRBD1. Germline lookup yields CDR1 SGDLS and CDR2 YYNGEE. The trim removed 2 bases at V and 6 bases at J, leaving 7 bases unmatched. The CDR3 is 16 amino acids. The CDR3 nucleotides are TGTGCCAGCAGCGTTCTTGGGACAGGGGTTCCCGGGGAGCTGTTTTTT. Residues: CASSVLGTGVPGELFF.

The chain employs TRBV4-3 and TRBJ2-2, with 10 bases fitting TRBD2. CDR1 LGHNA and CDR2 YSLEER come from the germline V gene. Trimming removed 5 bases from V and 6 bases from J; junction bases left unmatched: 6. The CDR3 has 15 residues. Written as DNA, the CDR3 is TGCGCCAGCAGCGGTCCTAGCGGGAGTTCCGGGGAGCTGTTTTTT. It translates to CASSGPSGSSGELFF.

This chain links TRBV7-6 with TRBJ2-7; TRBD2 is a possible D gene (6 bases). Trimming removed 5 bases from V and 3 bases from J, with 11 bases in between. The CDR3 has 13 residues. The germline gives CDR1 SGHVS, CDR2 FNYEAQ. The CDR3 DNA follows: TGTGCCAGCAGCCCTTCGGAGGGCTACGAGCAGTACTTC. Its translation: CASSPSEGYEQYF.

The CDR3 sequence is CASTPRGQKNTEAFF. In nucleotides, the CDR3 is TGTGCCAGCACCCCCAGGGGACAGAAGAACACTGAAGCTTTCTTT. The V call is TRBV6-5, the J call TRBJ1-1; 7 bases match TRBD1. Trimming cost V 7 bases and J 1 base; bases outside gene matches: 9. Germline V CDR1 and CDR2: MNHEY, SVGAGI. The CDR3 has 15 amino acids.

The chain joins TRBV2 to TRBJ1-5, with 8 nucleotides matching TRBD1. The CDR3 spans 15 residues. The V gene's germline CDR1 is SNHLY and CDR2 FYNNEI. V lost 6 bases and J lost 5; bases outside the gene matches: 9. CDR3 nucleotide sequence: TGTGCCAGCAGGGAACAGGGGGTGCTATATCAGCCCCAGCATTTT. It specifies CASREQGVLYQPQHF.

The chain carries TRBV27 and TRBJ2-3; 14 bases are a match to TRBD2. CDR3 length: 16 residues. Looked up from germline, CDR1 is MNHEY and CDR2 is SMNVEV (reference sequence). V gave up 5 bases and J gave up 2 bases; unmatched junction bases: 3. The chain's CDR3 is CASSRLAGGNTDTQYF. The CDR3 nucleotides read TGTGCCAGCAGTCGACTAGCGGGGGGGAACACAGATACGCAGTATTTT.